This TCR beta chain was obtained from a study of shared clonotypes between healthy human individuals. Naive CD8 populations comprised CD45RO-negative cells positively selected for CCR7, excluding terminally differentiated effector memory CD45RA+ cells. Genomic DNA per cell subset filled all wells of several immunoSEQ plates. How the authors handled the data: Filtering differed, since immunoSEQ gave only junction sequences and no quality scores. Profiling relied on immunoSEQ multiplex PCR, and the TCRdb table lists in-frame clones only, not all of them. The D gene and trimming were derived from the DNA, and the V and J assignments and clone size from that table. The data hold millions of clones, with 90% to 95% observed a single time. Turning to this clone: Its antigen remains unknown.

Study conclusions and caveats: At large depth, rarefaction still showed sorted-subset sequencing to be incomplete.

The TCR comes from a man aged 18 to 30 in good health. Some clones in this sample may be carry-over from other donors' samples. The material sequenced was naive CD8+ T cells from PBMCs.

CDR3 sequence: CASSLPSGDPSVEQFF. The CDR3 bases are TGTGCCAGCAGCTTACCTAGCGGAGACCCTTCCGTAGAGCAGTTCTTC. The gene calls are TRBV5-4 and TRBJ2-1; TRBD2 matches 7 bases. Germline assignment: CDR1 SGHNT and CDR2 YYREEE (reference sequence). The CDR3 runs 16 residues. Trimming cost V 2 bases and J 10 bases; bases outside gene matches: 15.